The 32 T cell receptor beta chains reported below all come from one sample, sequenced in a study of T cell responses to AZD1222 COVID-19 vaccine. Produced via immunoSEQ multiplex PCR; TCRdb's table is partial and in-frame only. The table records approximately 71,000 clones, around nine tenths of them present only once. Sequencing was performed on peripheral blood, taken on day 0 of AZD1222 vaccination. Receptors were obtained from an adult in good health.

The chain uses TRBV7-8 and TRBJ1-4; D perhaps matches TRBD1 (5 bases). CDR1 and CDR2 from the germline V gene are SGHVS and FQNEAQ. CDR3 length: 15 amino acids. Deletions cut 5 bases from V and 6 bases from J, with 16 bases between. CDR3 region: CASSPGRTRDEKLFF. The CDR3, as DNA: TGTGCCAGCAGCCCAGGCCGTACCAGGGATGAAAAACTGTTTTTT. Using reference TRBV7-8 and TRBJ1-4 for the parts outside the CDR3, the full variable domain is GAGVSQSPRYKVAKRGQDVALRCDPISGHVSLFWYQQALGQGPEFLTYFQNEAQLDKSGLPSDRFFAERPEGSVSTLKIQRTQQEDSAVYLCASSPGRTRDEKLFFGSGTQLSVL.

The rearrangement joins TRBV5-1 to TRBJ2-5; D ambiguous. From germline, CDR1 is SGHRS and CDR2 YFSETQ. This CDR3 has 15 residues. V lost 0 bases, J lost 2 bases, and 11 bases lay in between. CDR3 protein: CASSLVSGPQETQYF. CDR3 coding DNA: TGCGCCAGCAGCTTGGTATCAGGCCCACAAGAGACCCAGTACTTC.

V is TRBV28 and J is TRBJ2-7; 9 positions agree with TRBD2. Germline assignment: CDR1 MDHEN and CDR2 SYDVKM. The CDR3 runs to 15 residues. Unmatched junction bases numbered 8, after V lost 6 bases and J lost 2 bases. The CDR3 DNA reads TGTGCCAGCAGGACTCGACTAGCGGAAGCCTACGAGCAGTACTTC. This sequence encodes CASRTRLAEAYEQYF.

This chain uses TRBV6-4 with TRBJ2-2; 9 bases fit TRBD2. Losses at the gene ends were 6 bases for V and 6 bases for J; bases not matched to a gene: 8. Looked up from germline, CDR1 is MRHNA and CDR2 is SNTAGT. The CDR3 loop spans 15 amino acids. Here the CDR3 DNA reads TGTGCCAGCAGCGTACAGGGACTAGCTTCCGGGGAGCTGTTTTTT. This sequence encodes CASSVQGLASGELFF.

The genes are TRBV19 and TRBJ2-7; possibly TRBD1 for D (5 bases). Germline CDR1 is LNHDA and CDR2 is SQIVND (reference sequence). This CDR3 has 11 residues. V lost 7 bases and J 3 bases, leaving 7 bases between the germline ends. Written as DNA, the CDR3 is TGTGCCAGTACTCAGGGCTACGAGCAGTACTTC. Encoded protein: CASTQGYEQYF.

V and J are TRBV7-3 and TRBJ2-1; 11 bases are a match to TRBD2. The CDR3 totals 17 residues. V was pared by 2 bases and J by 5 bases, with 8 bases of the junction left unmatched. The germline gives CDR1 SGHTA, CDR2 FQGTGA. DNA for the CDR3: TGTGCCAGCAGCTTAGTCGGCGCGGGACTAGCGGACAATGAGCAGTTCTTC. Residues: CASSLVGAGLADNEQFF.

There are a few counts of this clone. The CDR3 coding sequence is TGTGCCAGTAGTCTAGGACTAGCGGGAGGGGCCTACGAGCAGTACTTC. Its translation: CASSLGLAGGAYEQYF. This chain joins TRBV19 and TRBJ2-7; 15 bases match TRBD2. Germline V CDR1 and CDR2: LNHDA, SQIVND (reference sequence). The V gene end was trimmed by 5 bases and the J gene end by 2 bases; junction bases not matched to a gene: 4. This CDR3 contains 16 residues.

This clone came up once. The chain links TRBV29-1 to TRBJ1-1, with 8 bases that match TRBD1. The V and J ends lost 5 bases and 10 bases, in that order; junction bases with no gene match: 9. This CDR3 has 12 amino acids. Germline CDR1 is SQVTM and CDR2 is ANQGSEA. The CDR3 region is CSVRGTGHGAFF. In nucleotides, the CDR3 is TGCAGCGTTCGGGGGACAGGTCATGGAGCTTTCTTT. The whole variable domain, filled in from reference TRBV29-1 and TRBJ1-1, reads SAVISQKPSRDICQRGTSLTIQCQVDSQVTMMFWYRQQPGQSLTLIATANQGSEATYESGFVIDKFPISRPNLTFSTLTVSNMSPEDSSIYLCSVRGTGHGAFFGQGTRLTVV.

The chain employs TRBV7-9 and TRBJ2-1; TRBD1 matches 9 bases. The CDR3 length is 16 residues. Germline trimming cut 5 bases from V and 4 bases from J; bases unmatched to any gene: 9. The germline V gene encodes CDR1 SEHNR and CDR2 FQNEAQ (reference sequence). CDR3 in DNA: TGTGCCAGCAGCCATTCCGGGACAGGGAGATACAATGAGCAGTTCTTC. Protein: CASSHSGTGRYNEQFF. The entire variable domain, with the rest obtained from reference TRBV7-9 and TRBJ2-1, is as follows: DTGVSQNPRHKITKRGQNVTFRCDPISEHNRLYWYRQTLGQGPEFLTYFQNEAQLEKSRLLSDRFSAERPKGSFSTLEIQRTEQGDSAMYLCASSHSGTGRYNEQFFGPGTRLTVL.

The chain links TRBV4-2 to TRBJ2-1; 9 bases agree with TRBD1. V was pared by 5 bases and J by 2 bases, with 4 bases of the junction left unmatched. The germline gives CDR1 LGHNA, CDR2 YNFKEQ. This CDR3 contains 15 residues. The CDR3 DNA sequence: TGTGCCAGCAGCGAAGGGACAGGGCCCTACAATGAGCAGTTCTTC. Its translation: CASSEGTGPYNEQFF.

The rearrangement uses TRBV18 and TRBJ1-2; D is perhaps TRBD1 (5 bases). V dropped 4 bases and J dropped 0 bases, with 12 bases sitting between them. CDR1 is KGHSH, CDR2 LQKENI, per germline. CDR3 length: 15 residues. CDR3 nucleotides: TGTGCCAGCTCACATGGGACTGAATCTAACTATGGCTACACCTTC. It yields the protein CASSHGTESNYGYTF.

The V and J genes are TRBV20-1 and TRBJ2-1; the D is unclear. CDR3 length: 12 amino acids. The V end lost 3 bases, the J end lost 7 bases, and 10 bases lay between the germline ends. The germline gives CDR1 DFQATT, CDR2 SNEGSKA (reference sequence). As DNA, the CDR3 is TGCAGTGCTAGTCGAGAGTTTAATGAGCAGTTCTTC. Protein sequence: CSASREFNEQFF.

The CDR3: CASSQERVRGETQYF. CDR3 sequence (DNA): TGCGCCAGCAGCCAAGAGAGGGTTAGGGGCGAGACCCAGTACTTC. This chain uses TRBV4-3 with TRBJ2-5; D possibly matches TRBD1 or TRBD2 (5 bases each). Trimming shortened V by 0 bases and J by 5 bases, and 13 bases separated the two germline ends. This CDR3 spans 15 amino acids. The germline gives CDR1 LGHNA, CDR2 YSLEER.

The chain joins TRBV10-2 to TRBJ2-7; TRBD2 might be the D (6 bases). Between the trimmed V and J ends, which lost 2 bases and 2 bases, there was a span of 7 bases. CDR1 and CDR2 (germline): WSHSY, SAAADI. The CDR3 sequence is 13 residues long. DNA of the CDR3: TGCGCCAGCAGTGAGGGGACTGCCTACGAGCAGTACTTC. Protein sequence: CASSEGTAYEQYF.

The rearrangement joins TRBV6-5 to TRBJ1-5; 7 bases fit TRBD1. The V gene end was trimmed by 8 bases and the J gene end by 8 bases; junction bases not matched to a gene: 9. The CDR3 sequence is 13 residues long. The germline V gene encodes CDR1 MNHEY and CDR2 SVGAGI. The CDR3 DNA follows: TGTGCCAGCGAACTCAGGGGGGTAAAGCCCCAGCATTTT. Encoded protein: CASELRGVKPQHF.

The chain couples TRBV7-9 to TRBJ1-1, with D hard to call. The CDR3 length is 13 residues. Trimming cost V 3 bases and J 3 bases, with 8 bases left between them. Germline lookup yields CDR1 SEHNR and CDR2 FQNEAQ (reference sequence). The CDR3, as DNA: TGTGCCAGCAGCTTTAGTCAGGACACTGAAGCTTTCTTT. The encoded protein is CASSFSQDTEAFF.

The chain carries TRBV25-1 and TRBJ2-7, with D possibly TRBD1 on 5 matching bases. Trimming stripped 5 bases from V and 3 bases from J, with 14 bases between. The CDR3 length is 14 residues. CDR1 and CDR2 (germline): MGHDK, SYGVNS. The CDR3 spells CASSLNRQSYEQYF. The CDR3 DNA is TGTGCCAGCAGTCTAAACAGGCAGAGCTACGAGCAGTACTTC.

The J gene is TRBJ2-2, the V gene TRBV18, with D tentatively TRBD1 or TRBD2 (5 bases each). Germline lookup yields CDR1 KGHSH and CDR2 LQKENI. The germline V and J ends were trimmed by 6 bases and 2 bases, with 10 bases remaining between them. The CDR3 runs 14 residues. CDR3 residues: CASSTGTNTGELFF. The CDR3 coding sequence is TGTGCCAGCTCCACCGGGACCAACACCGGGGAGCTGTTTTTT.

The chain links TRBV4-1 to TRBJ2-7; TRBD2 matches at 9 bases. Unmatched junction bases numbered 4, after V lost 0 bases and J lost 4 bases. CDR1 and CDR2 from the germline V gene are MGHRA and YSYEKL. The CDR3 sequence is 15 residues long. As DNA, the CDR3 is TGCGCCAGCAGCCAAGATGCGGGAGGGCGGTACGAGCAGTACTTC. Its translation: CASSQDAGGRYEQYF.

Only one count was recorded for this clone. This chain uses TRBV11-2 with TRBJ1-2; 8 bases fit TRBD1. V shed 1 base, J shed 5 bases, and the junction held 15 bases outside the gene matches. Germline CDR1 and CDR2: SGHAT and FQNNGV. This CDR3 is 18 amino acids long. The CDR3 nucleotides read TGTGCCAGCAGCTTAGTGAGAACGGGACGGGACAGGAGATATGGCTACACCTTC. This translates into CASSLVRTGRDRRYGYTF.

This chain uses TRBV4-2 with TRBJ2-3; no reliable D call. The CDR3 covers 16 residues. Trimming shortened V by 0 bases and J by 0 bases, and 10 bases separated the two germline ends. CDR1 is LGHNA, CDR2 YNFKEQ, per germline. The CDR3 reads CASSQDVAPSTDTQYF. In nucleotides, the CDR3 is TGTGCCAGCAGCCAAGATGTAGCCCCCAGCACAGATACGCAGTATTTT.

This rearrangement joins TRBV5-1 to TRBJ1-6; D unresolved. V dropped 4 bases and J dropped 5 bases, with 10 bases sitting between them. The CDR3 has 14 amino acids. CDR1 SGHRS and CDR2 YFSETQ come from the germline V gene. CDR3 sequence reads: CASSVQPDNSPLHF. CDR3 in DNA: TGCGCCAGCAGCGTTCAGCCCGATAATTCACCCCTCCACTTT.

This clone has just one count. The chain has TRBV19 and TRBJ1-6; maybe TRBD1 (5 bases). The CDR3 runs to 17 residues. Germline CDR1 LNHDA, CDR2 SQIVND (reference sequence). The V end lost 0 bases, the J end lost 9 bases, and 18 bases lay between the germline ends. This CDR3 is CASSIDLWTGTTSPLHF. CDR3 bases: TGTGCCAGTAGTATAGATCTGTGGACTGGGACTACTTCACCCCTCCACTTT.

The genes are TRBV6-4 and TRBJ2-2; D is possibly TRBD1 (6 bases). CDR3 length: 14 residues. V lost 6 bases and J lost 3, with 11 bases in between. Germline V gene lookup returns CDR1 MRHNA and CDR2 SNTAGT. The CDR3 DNA is TGTGCCAGCAGAGGACAGTACCACACCGGGGAGCTGTTTTTT. Residues: CASRGQYHTGELFF.

The chain's CDR3 is CASSVEDEGGSPYNEQFF. The CDR3 nucleotides are TGTGCCAGCAGCGTTGAGGATGAAGGCGGGAGCCCCTACAATGAGCAGTTCTTC. The chain couples TRBV9 to TRBJ2-1; TRBD2 aligns across 7 bases. The CDR3 runs to 18 residues. The V gene end was trimmed by 2 bases and the J gene end by 2 bases; junction bases not matched to a gene: 13. Germline V gives CDR1 SGDLS, CDR2 YYNGEE.

The CDR3 coding sequence is TGTGCCAGTAGTCTAGCGGGAGGAAGAAACATTCAGTACTTC. As protein: CASSLAGGRNIQYF. The J gene is TRBJ2-4, the V gene TRBV19; the match to TRBD2 covers 11 bases. From germline, CDR1 is LNHDA and CDR2 SQIVND (reference sequence). Losses at the gene ends were 5 bases for V and 6 bases for J; bases not matched to a gene: 3. There are 14 residues in the CDR3.

The J gene is TRBJ2-3, the V gene TRBV6-6; 8 positions agree with TRBD2. V lost 2 bases and J lost 2; bases outside the gene matches: 6. The CDR3 is 16 residues long. The V gene's germline CDR1 is MNHNY and CDR2 SVGAGI (reference sequence). The CDR3 nucleotides read TGTGCCAGCAGTTACAACACGGGAGGGTACACAGATACGCAGTATTTT. Translation: CASSYNTGGYTDTQYF.

The CDR3 region is CASSDWRYRDRADQPQHF. The CDR3 nucleotides read TGTGCCAGCAGTGATTGGAGATACCGGGACAGGGCAGATCAGCCCCAGCATTTT. The chain uses TRBV6-1 and TRBJ1-5; TRBD1 matches 9 bases. V shed 3 bases and J 5 bases; nucleotides not matched to a gene: 14. Germline-derived CDR1 and CDR2 are MNHNS and SASEGT. This CDR3 is 18 amino acids long.

The rearrangement links TRBV6-5 to TRBJ1-1; D gene unclear. V gave up 7 bases and J gave up 1 base, with 13 bases separating them. The CDR3 runs 14 residues. Germline V lookup: CDR1 MNHEY, CDR2 SVGAGI. This chain's CDR3 is CASTRTGGNTEAFF. The DNA of the CDR3 is TGTGCCAGCACCCGGACCGGCGGGAACACTGAAGCTTTCTTT.

The V gene is TRBV15, the J gene TRBJ1-1; weak D call: TRBD1 (5 bases). The CDR3 contains 15 residues. Trimming pared 0 bases from V and 3 bases from J, leaving 11 bases between. CDR1 and CDR2 (germline): LNHNV, YYDKDF (reference sequence). CDR3 nucleotide sequence: TGTGCCACCAGCAGAGATCGGGGGACGCACACTGAAGCTTTCTTT. Translated, it gives CATSRDRGTHTEAFF.

The chain links TRBV4-1 to TRBJ2-2; weak D call: TRBD1 (5 bases). CDR1 is MGHRA and CDR2 is YSYEKL in the germline V gene. The CDR3 spans 17 residues. V gave up 0 bases and J gave up 1 base, with 12 bases separating them. CDR3 sequence (DNA): TGCGCCAGCAGCCAAGACGGGCAGGGATGGAACACCGGGGAGCTGTTTTTT. Residues: CASSQDGQGWNTGELFF.

This chain joins TRBV7-2 and TRBJ2-5, with a tentative D call TRBD2 (7 bases). The germline V and J ends were trimmed by 6 bases and 4 bases, with 21 bases remaining between them. Germline V gene lookup returns CDR1 SGHTA and CDR2 FQGNSA. This CDR3 has 16 residues. The CDR3 is CASSSQGRVSRETQYF. As DNA, the CDR3 is TGTGCCAGCAGTTCGCAGGGGAGGGTTTCCCGAGAGACCCAGTACTTC.